These 30 T cell receptor beta chains originate from one sample sequenced in a study of Ad26.COV2.S vaccination and SARS-CoV-2 variants. Only in-frame clones appear in the TCRdb table, and some are missing; sequencing was by immunoSEQ multiplex PCR. The sample lists under 250,000 clones, around nine tenths occurring once. Documented treatment: about 20 received Ad26.COV2.S at low or high dose, single or two shots; roughly five received placebo; per-sample allocation not given. Sampling was performed 63 days after the first vaccine or placebo injection. The source material was peripheral blood, sampled in a trial of Ad26.COV2.S vaccine versus placebo. These receptors all stem from a person between 18 and 60 years old who received the Ad26.COV2.S COVID-19 vaccine or a placebo.

The V and J genes are TRBV7-2 and TRBJ2-7, with a possible D match to TRBD1 (6 bases). The V gene lost 2 bases and the J gene lost 2 bases, with 13 bases spanning the gap. CDR1 is SGHTA and CDR2 is FQGNSA in the germline V gene. The CDR3 extends over 15 amino acids. CDR3 region: CASSLSPGDTYEQYV. CDR3 coding DNA: TGTGCCAGCAGCTTAAGTCCCGGGGACACCTACGAGCAGTACGTC.

J is TRBJ1-1 and V is TRBV7-2; no reliable D call. V was trimmed by 8 bases and J by 3 bases, leaving 16 bases between them. Germline CDR1 and CDR2: SGHTA and FQGNSA. The CDR3 is 14 amino acids. In DNA, the CDR3 is TGTGCCAGCCGACCCGGGCCGAGGGACACTGAAGCTTTCTTT. This gives the protein CASRPGPRDTEAFF. Full variable domain (outside the CDR3, taken from reference TRBV7-2 and TRBJ1-1): GAGVSQSPSNKVTEKGKDVELRCDPISGHTALYWYRQSLGQGLEFLIYFQGNSAPDKSGLPSDRFSAERTGGSVSTLTIQRTQQEDSAVYLCASRPGPRDTEAFFGQGTRLTVV.

The V and J genes are TRBV29-1 and TRBJ1-2; D possibly corresponds to TRBD1 (6 bases). Germline CDR1 SQVTM, CDR2 ANQGSEA. Between the trimmed V and J ends, which lost 5 bases and 4 bases, there was a span of 8 bases. CDR3 length: 11 amino acids. For the CDR3, the DNA is TGCAGCGTTTCGGACAGCTATGGCTACACCTTC. Amino acids: CSVSDSYGYTF.

The J gene is TRBJ2-5, the V gene TRBV20-1; D gene ambiguous. The germline V gene encodes CDR1 DFQATT and CDR2 SNEGSKA (reference sequence). This CDR3 is 12 amino acids long. V lost 3 bases, J lost 1 base, and 6 bases lay in between. As DNA, the CDR3 is TGCAGTGCTAGTCGACGCCAAGAGACCCAGTACTTC. Its translation is CSASRRQETQYF.

This chain uses TRBV9 with TRBJ2-3, with D perhaps given as TRBD1 or TRBD2 (6 bases each). V lost 0 bases, J lost 3 bases, and 11 bases lay in between. CDR1 is SGDLS and CDR2 is YYNGEE in the germline V gene. This CDR3 has 15 amino acids. CDR3: CASSVEGGWTDTQYF. Here the CDR3 DNA reads TGTGCCAGCAGCGTAGAGGGGGGCTGGACAGATACGCAGTATTTT.

The chain combines TRBV27 with TRBJ2-5; D uncertain. Trimming stripped 5 bases from V and 5 bases from J, with 12 bases between. From germline, CDR1 is MNHEY and CDR2 SMNVEV (reference sequence). The CDR3 is 13 residues long. The CDR3 coding sequence is TGTGCCAGCAGTCCCCGGCTGTGGGAGACCCAGTACTTC. The encoded protein is CASSPRLWETQYF.

V is TRBV5-8 and J is TRBJ2-3; tentative D call: TRBD1 (5 bases). The CDR3 is made up of 12 amino acids. The germline V and J ends were trimmed by 4 bases and 8 bases, with 11 bases remaining between them. Germline assignment: CDR1 SGHTS and CDR2 YDEGEE. The chain's CDR3 is CASSRRVSTQYF. The CDR3 bases are TGTGCCAGCAGCCGCAGGGTTTCTACGCAGTATTTT.

Ten or more counts support this clone. Other DNA sequences from this sample encode an identical CDR3 as well. The chain uses TRBV25-1 and TRBJ2-2; D unclear. Germline CDR1 reads MGHDK; CDR2 reads SYGVNS. The V end lost 0 bases, the J end lost 3 bases, and 5 bases lay between the germline ends. The CDR3 is 14 amino acids. Here the CDR3 reads CASSEYRDTGELFF. The CDR3 nucleotides are TGTGCCAGCAGTGAATATAGGGACACCGGGGAGCTGTTTTTT.

This clone appeared a single time. The rearrangement links TRBV29-1 to TRBJ1-1; tentatively, D is TRBD1 (6 bases). CDR1 and CDR2 (germline): SQVTM, ANQGSEA. The CDR3 spans 14 residues. Trimming cost V 6 bases and J 4 bases, with 18 bases left between them. DNA of the CDR3: TGCAGCGTGGACTCTGGGGGCCTGATCACTGAAGCTTTCTTT. This codes for CSVDSGGLITEAFF.

The V gene is TRBV6-5, the J gene TRBJ1-2, with D unclear. The length of the CDR3 is 15 residues. The V gene lost 5 bases and the J gene lost 8 bases, with 21 bases spanning the gap. The germline gives CDR1 MNHEY, CDR2 SVGAGI. The CDR3 nucleotides read TGTGCCAGCAGTCCCCTAGCAGAGCTCCCTGTCGGCTACACCTTC. This gives the protein CASSPLAELPVGYTF.

This chain joins TRBV19 and TRBJ1-1; no definite D call. CDR3 size: 13 residues. With 4 bases removed from V and 4 bases from J, the gap between germline ends came to 10 bases. In germline, CDR1 is LNHDA, CDR2 SQIVND (reference sequence). The CDR3 DNA follows: TGTGCCAGTAGTACCGCACGGTCCACTGAAGCTTTCTTT. Amino acid sequence: CASSTARSTEAFF.

The chain couples TRBV11-2 to TRBJ1-4; unclear D gene. This CDR3 comprises 14 residues. CDR1 SGHAT and CDR2 FQNNGV come from the germline V gene. V was clipped by 5 bases and J by 0 bases, with 7 bases between them. The CDR3 protein is CASSLRATNEKLFF. The CDR3 coding sequence is TGTGCCAGCAGCCTGAGAGCAACTAATGAAAAACTGTTTTTT. Full variable domain (rest looked up from reference TRBV11-2 and TRBJ1-4): EAGVAQSPRYKIIEKRQSVAFWCNPISGHATLYWYQQILGQGPKLLIQFQNNGVVDDSQLPKDRFSAERLKGVDSTLKIQPAKLEDSAVYLCASSLRATNEKLFFGSGTQLSVL.

This chain links TRBV5-1 with TRBJ1-2, with 8 bases aligning to TRBD1. Germline CDR1 SGHRS, CDR2 YFSETQ. The trim removed 4 bases at V and 6 bases at J, leaving 5 bases unmatched. This CDR3 comprises 13 residues. CDR3 sequence reads: CASSLGQDHGYTF. CDR3 coding DNA: TGCGCCAGCAGCCTGGGACAGGACCATGGCTACACCTTC.

This clone was recorded only once. V gene TRBV7-2 combines with J gene TRBJ2-5; no reliable D call. The CDR3 consists of 14 residues. The germline V gene has CDR1 SGHTA and CDR2 FQGNSA. Trimming removed 2 bases from V and 4 bases from J, with 11 bases in between. The CDR3 spells CASSLYYRAETQYF. The CDR3 bases are TGTGCCAGCAGCTTATACTATCGGGCAGAGACCCAGTACTTC. The full variable domain, its missing parts supplied by reference TRBV7-2 and TRBJ2-5, is GAGVSQSPSNKVTEKGKDVELRCDPISGHTALYWYRQSLGQGLEFLIYFQGNSAPDKSGLPSDRFSAERTGGSVSTLTIQRTQQEDSAVYLCASSLYYRAETQYFGPGTRLLVL.

This chain joins TRBV5-6 and TRBJ2-7; D uncertain. Germline loops: CDR1 SGHDT, CDR2 YYEEEE. V dropped 1 base and J dropped 0 bases, with 8 bases sitting between them. There are 14 residues in the CDR3. CDR3 protein: CASSLLGPSYEQYF. The CDR3 DNA reads as TGTGCCAGCAGCTTGTTAGGGCCCTCCTACGAGCAGTACTTC.

The rearrangement uses TRBV28 and TRBJ2-3; 11 nucleotides match TRBD2. With 2 bases clipped from V and 5 bases from J, the junction kept 6 bases outside the gene matches. CDR3 size: 16 residues. The germline CDR1 and CDR2 sequences are MDHEN and SYDVKM. Here the CDR3 DNA reads TGTGCCAGCAGTTTACAGGGACTAGCGGTCCAAGATACGCAGTATTTT. Its protein product is CASSLQGLAVQDTQYF.

The rearrangement uses TRBV4-2 and TRBJ1-1; unclear D gene. The V end lost 0 bases, the J end lost 2 bases, and 10 bases lay between the germline ends. CDR3 length: 15 amino acids. The germline V gene has CDR1 LGHNA and CDR2 YNFKEQ. This CDR3 reads CASSQEGILNTEAFF. The CDR3 DNA follows: TGTGCCAGCAGCCAAGAGGGCATCCTAAACACTGAAGCTTTCTTT.

This chain uses TRBV11-3 with TRBJ1-4, with D unresolved. The CDR3 runs to 16 residues. Germline values: CDR1 SGHNT, CDR2 YENEEA. Between the trimmed V and J ends, which lost 0 bases and 6 bases, there was a span of 14 bases. CDR3 region: CASSLDLNRADEKLFF. The CDR3 DNA reads as TGTGCCAGCAGCTTAGATCTGAACCGGGCGGATGAAAAACTGTTTTTT.

The rearrangement links TRBV2 to TRBJ2-7; D may correspond to TRBD1 or TRBD2 (5 bases each). Germline V gene data show CDR1 as SNHLY and CDR2 as FYNNEI. Trimming cost V 5 bases and J 3 bases, with 17 bases left between them. CDR3 length: 15 amino acids. The CDR3 here is CASSRSRDENYEQYV. The CDR3 DNA sequence: TGTGCCAGCAGTCGGTCCCGGGACGAGAACTACGAGCAGTACGTC.

The rearrangement joins TRBV19 to TRBJ2-1; 10 bases agree with TRBD2. J gave up 0 bases and V 0 bases, and 11 bases lay outside the gene matches. Germline V gene lookup returns CDR1 LNHDA and CDR2 SQIVND (reference sequence). This CDR3 comprises 20 residues. The DNA of the CDR3 is TGTGCCAGTAGTATAGATCGTGGGCTAGCGGGGGCTTTCTCCTACAATGAGCAGTTCTTC. This gives the protein CASSIDRGLAGAFSYNEQFF.

The chain carries TRBV30 and TRBJ1-4; perhaps TRBD1 as D (5 bases). V was pared by 6 bases and J by 4 bases, with 15 bases between. This CDR3 contains 14 residues. CDR1 is GTSNPN and CDR2 is SVGIG in the germline V gene (reference sequence). CDR3 nucleotide sequence: TGTGCCTGTAGCAAGGGGCAGTTTAATGAAAAACTGTTTTTT. Its protein is CACSKGQFNEKLFF.

This sequence joins TRBV6-1 and TRBJ2-7; TRBD1 agrees at 8 bases. From germline, CDR1 is MNHNS and CDR2 SASEGT. The CDR3 loop spans 15 amino acids. V shed 2 bases, J shed 2 bases, and the junction held 5 bases outside the gene matches. The CDR3 spells CASSERDRPTYEQYF. The CDR3 DNA reads TGTGCCAGCAGTGAACGGGACAGGCCTACCTACGAGCAGTACTTC.

Written as DNA, the CDR3 is TGTGCCAGCAGCTCTAGTGGACCTTGGGGGGGAAATAATTCACCCCTCCACTTT. Its translation: CASSSSGPWGGNNSPLHF. The chain joins TRBV7-2 to TRBJ1-6; the D gene is possibly TRBD1 (5 bases). The V gene lost 4 bases and the J gene lost 5 bases, with 21 bases spanning the gap. This CDR3 has 18 residues. Looked up from germline, CDR1 is SGHTA and CDR2 is FQGNSA.

This chain uses TRBV6-1 with TRBJ2-2; TRBD2 aligns across 14 bases. The germline V gene encodes CDR1 MNHNS and CDR2 SASEGT. The ends lost 3 bases at V and 7 bases at J; junction bases unmatched: 10. This CDR3 is 18 amino acids long. In DNA, the CDR3 is TGTGCCAGCAGTGATCCGGGACTAGCGGGAGATTCTCTCGGGGAGCTGTTTTTT. Translating it yields CASSDPGLAGDSLGELFF.

A single count supports this clone. V gene TRBV5-1 combines with J gene TRBJ2-2; D is uncertain. Germline V lookup: CDR1 SGHRS, CDR2 YFSETQ. Trimming removed 1 base at V and 0 bases at J, with 7 bases between. CDR3 length: 15 residues. The CDR3 sequence: CASSLLRTNTGELFF. CDR3 bases: TGCGCCAGCAGCTTGCTGCGAACGAACACCGGGGAGCTGTTTTTT.

The J gene is TRBJ2-1, the V gene TRBV9, with 14 bases lining up with TRBD2. Trimming at V came to 3 bases and at J to 9 bases, leaving 5 bases not matched to a gene. Germline CDR1 reads SGDLS; CDR2 reads YYNGEE. CDR3 length: 15 amino acids. This CDR3 is CASSETSGGAGEQFF. DNA of the CDR3: TGTGCCAGCAGCGAGACTAGCGGGGGGGCCGGTGAGCAGTTCTTC.

This chain connects TRBV7-7 to TRBJ2-5; tentatively, D is TRBD1 (5 bases). Germline V CDR1 and CDR2: SSHAT, FNYEAQ (reference sequence). The CDR3 has 15 residues. V was clipped by 0 bases and J by 1 base, with 9 bases between them. CDR3 in DNA: TGTGCCAGCAGCTTAGCTGGTACAGGCCAAGAGACCCAGTACTTC. Protein: CASSLAGTGQETQYF.

The chain uses TRBV7-8 and TRBJ2-1, with D possibly matching TRBD2 (9 bases). The CDR3 loop spans 18 amino acids. Trimming stripped 2 bases from V and 4 bases from J, with 21 bases between. Germline CDR1 SGHVS, CDR2 FQNEAQ. The CDR3 DNA reads as TGTGCCAGCAGCTTACCAGGGGGCGGGAGGGTTACATACAATGAGCAGTTCTTC. Amino acid sequence: CASSLPGGGRVTYNEQFF.

V and J are TRBV9 and TRBJ2-2, with D perhaps matching TRBD1 or TRBD2 (6 bases each). Between the trimmed V and J ends, which lost 2 bases and 1 base, there was a span of 15 bases. The CDR3 extends over 17 amino acids. Germline values: CDR1 SGDLS, CDR2 YYNGEE. The CDR3 protein is CASSVEGGRRNTGELFF. The CDR3 DNA is TGTGCCAGCAGCGTGGAGGGGGGACGCCGGAACACCGGGGAGCTGTTTTTT.

The rearrangement links TRBV18 to TRBJ1-1; maybe TRBD1 (5 bases). Trimming took 1 base from V and 6 from J, leaving 12 bases between them. There are 14 residues in the CDR3. Germline values: CDR1 KGHSH, CDR2 LQKENI. The CDR3 DNA sequence: TGTGCCAGCTCACCACAGAAATCGGGGCCTGAAGCTTTCTTT. Translating it yields CASSPQKSGPEAFF.